Below, one T cell receptor (beta chain) is given with its context. In this sample, this clonotype turned up a few times. Its antigen is still unknown. The input lacks base qualities; no much larger clone sits a single base away. This entry is derived from a study of blood T cells in healthy people across ages (dated by TCRdb to between 2014 and 2017). Turning to the overall study: In model experiments, roughly one uniquely barcoded TCR beta cDNA molecule per two T cells was captured by template switching. The donors were divided into four age groups: young (average around 16 years), middle-aged (about 39), aged (under 70) and long-lived (approximately 74). Using deep sequencing normalized with unique cDNA molecular identifiers, the study measured how TCR beta repertoire diversity changes with age. Using the same blood draw, the study looked at two additional independent replicas of 1 million unique cDNA reads for two donors, one aged 18 to 30 and the other aged 80 or older. To avoid experimental bias, donors of different ages were randomly spread across the sequencing lanes. Broader findings and caveats from the paper: The percentage of naive T cells measured by flow cytometry correlated strongly with observed TCR beta diversity. Total diversity estimates from one million sequenced T cells were considered lower bounds and underestimates. Observed TCR beta diversity per million T cells fell roughly linearly with age, and a significant reduction was already apparent by age approximately 41. Because profiling used bulk unsorted PBMCs, naive and antigen-experienced compartments could not be compared conclusively. The CMV infection status of donors was not known, potentially confounding age-related changes in expanded clonotypes. Compared with the aged group, the long-lived group had more naive CD4+ T cells, fewer expanded clones and increased TCR diversity, a pattern suggesting age selection.

Library creation used 5' RACE. Data came from an Illumina HiSeq 2500. A second PCR of about 7 to 12 cycles was run with a J-beta primer mix and a sample-barcoded 5' primer. Each TCR beta cDNA molecule received a unique molecular identifier from a template-switch 5' adaptor carrying 12 random nucleotides. At least 2.5 million CDR3-containing paired-end reads were obtained from each sample. First-strand cDNA synthesis was performed from all RNA using the Mint cDNA synthesis kit, with priming by a TRBC-specific oligonucleotide. Following uracil-DNA glycosylase treatment, all cDNA underwent a first 18-cycle PCR with the universal primers M1SS and BC2_uni_R. The authors processed their data as follows. Each sample was normalized by randomly selecting 1 million high-quality reads, each carrying a distinct molecular identifier. Reads sharing molecular identifiers were discarded rather than binned into consensus sequences. MiTCR, run with a Q25 quality threshold and the strictest error-elimination algorithm, handled CDR3 identification, clonotype clustering and error correction. Lower-bound total TCR beta diversity was estimated with a nonparametric unseen species model using Euler transformation. TCRdb reworked the public reads: Q25 trimming with fastp, MiXCR clone assembly, productive beta chains retained. A single entry per CDR3 protein holds the most common genes and DNA from its merged rows. TCRdb's processing, not the authors' own work, is the source of the V and J calls. Here the sample has about 1.6 million distinct CDR3 sequences; almost 35% occur a single time. Jointly, the top ten make up around 10% of the sample.

V and J are truncated by 5 bases and 6 bases respectively, leaving an intervening sequence of 24 bases. The CDR3 contains 17 residues, cysteine and phenylalanine counted. Only the CDR3 DNA is retained, 51 bases long and in frame from the first base. CDR1 and CDR2, per the germline V gene, are MNHNS and SASEGT. The roughly 39 donors, aged about 6 to 95 years, were systemically healthy Caucasian individuals from Russia. Each donor gave ten milliliters of peripheral blood, collected into EDTA-treated Vacutainer tubes. Ficoll-Paque density-gradient centrifugation was used to isolate PBMCs, with at least 6.5 million obtained per sample. Total RNA was extracted from PBMCs with Trizol reagent, with at least 5 micrograms obtained per sample. For every donor, an aliquot of PBMCs went through flow cytometry to measure the percentages of naive CD45RAhigh/CD27high T cells.

The V and J segments used are TRBV6-1 and TRBJ2-3, with a weak D call of TRBD1 (6 bases match). The specimen was blood. The TCR sequence derives from a woman in her 30s in good health. CDR3 region: CASSPEAHREQVDTQYF. The nucleotide sequence reads TGTGCCAGCAGTCCCGAGGCCCACAGGGAGCAAGTGGATACGCAGTATTTT.